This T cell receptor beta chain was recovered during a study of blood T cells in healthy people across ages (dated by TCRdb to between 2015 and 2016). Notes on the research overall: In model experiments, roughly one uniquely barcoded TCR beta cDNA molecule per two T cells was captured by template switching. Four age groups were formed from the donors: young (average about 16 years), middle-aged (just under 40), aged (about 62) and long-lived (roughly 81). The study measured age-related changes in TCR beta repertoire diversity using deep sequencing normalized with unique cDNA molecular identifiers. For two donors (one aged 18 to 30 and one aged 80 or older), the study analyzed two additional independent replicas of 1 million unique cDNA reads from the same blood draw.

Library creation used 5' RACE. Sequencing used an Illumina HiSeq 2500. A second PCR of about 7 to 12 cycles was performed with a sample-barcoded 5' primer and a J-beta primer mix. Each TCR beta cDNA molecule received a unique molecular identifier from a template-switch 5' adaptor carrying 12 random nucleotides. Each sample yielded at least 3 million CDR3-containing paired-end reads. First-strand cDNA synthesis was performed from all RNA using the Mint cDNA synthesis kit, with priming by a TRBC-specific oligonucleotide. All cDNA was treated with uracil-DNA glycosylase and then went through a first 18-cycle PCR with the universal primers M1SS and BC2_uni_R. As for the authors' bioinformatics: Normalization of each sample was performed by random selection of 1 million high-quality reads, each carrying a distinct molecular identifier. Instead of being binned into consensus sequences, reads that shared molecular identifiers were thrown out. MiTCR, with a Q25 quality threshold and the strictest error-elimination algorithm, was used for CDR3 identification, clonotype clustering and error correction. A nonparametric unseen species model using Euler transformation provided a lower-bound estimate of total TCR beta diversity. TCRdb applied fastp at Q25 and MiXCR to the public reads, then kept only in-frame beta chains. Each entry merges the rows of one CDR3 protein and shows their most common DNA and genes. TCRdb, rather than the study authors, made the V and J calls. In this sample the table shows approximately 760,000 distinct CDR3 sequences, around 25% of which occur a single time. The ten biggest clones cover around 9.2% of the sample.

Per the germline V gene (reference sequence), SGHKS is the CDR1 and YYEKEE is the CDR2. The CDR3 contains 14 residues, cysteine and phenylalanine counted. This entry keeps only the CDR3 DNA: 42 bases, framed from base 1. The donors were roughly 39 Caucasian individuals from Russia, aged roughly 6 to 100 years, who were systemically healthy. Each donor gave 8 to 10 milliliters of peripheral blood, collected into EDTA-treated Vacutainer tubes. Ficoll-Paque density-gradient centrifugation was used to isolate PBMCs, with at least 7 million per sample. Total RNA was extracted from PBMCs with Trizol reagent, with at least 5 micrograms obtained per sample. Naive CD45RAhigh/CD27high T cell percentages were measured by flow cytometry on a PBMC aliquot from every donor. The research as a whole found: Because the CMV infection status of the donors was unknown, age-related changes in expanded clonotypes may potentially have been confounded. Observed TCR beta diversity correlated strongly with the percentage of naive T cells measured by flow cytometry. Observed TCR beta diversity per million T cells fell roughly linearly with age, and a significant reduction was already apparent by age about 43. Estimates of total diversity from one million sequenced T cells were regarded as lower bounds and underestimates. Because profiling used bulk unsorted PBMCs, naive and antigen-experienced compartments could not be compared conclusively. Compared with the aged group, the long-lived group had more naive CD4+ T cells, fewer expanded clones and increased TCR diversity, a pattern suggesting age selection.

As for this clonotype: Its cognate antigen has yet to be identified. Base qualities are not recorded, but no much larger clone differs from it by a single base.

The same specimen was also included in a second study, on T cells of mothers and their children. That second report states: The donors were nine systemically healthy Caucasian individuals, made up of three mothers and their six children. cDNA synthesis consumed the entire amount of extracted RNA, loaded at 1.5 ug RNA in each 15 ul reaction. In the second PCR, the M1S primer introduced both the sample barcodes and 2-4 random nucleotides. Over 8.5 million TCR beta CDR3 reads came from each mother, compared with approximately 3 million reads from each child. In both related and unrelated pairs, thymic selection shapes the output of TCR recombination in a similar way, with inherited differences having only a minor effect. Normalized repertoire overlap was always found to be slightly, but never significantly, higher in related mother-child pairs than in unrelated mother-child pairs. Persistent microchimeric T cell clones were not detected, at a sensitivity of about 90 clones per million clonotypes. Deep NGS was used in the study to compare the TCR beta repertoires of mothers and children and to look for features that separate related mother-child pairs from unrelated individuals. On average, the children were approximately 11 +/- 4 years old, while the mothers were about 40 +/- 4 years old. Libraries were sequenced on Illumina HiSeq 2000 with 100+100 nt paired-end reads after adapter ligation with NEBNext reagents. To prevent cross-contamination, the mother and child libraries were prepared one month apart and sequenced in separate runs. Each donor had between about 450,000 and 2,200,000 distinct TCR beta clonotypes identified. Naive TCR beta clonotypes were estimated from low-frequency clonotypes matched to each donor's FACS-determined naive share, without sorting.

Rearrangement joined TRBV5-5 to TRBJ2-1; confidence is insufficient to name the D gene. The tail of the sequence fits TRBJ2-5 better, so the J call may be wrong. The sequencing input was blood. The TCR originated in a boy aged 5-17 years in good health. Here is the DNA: TGTGCCAGCTTCCGGACGGCCCTAGAGGAGACCCAGTACTTC. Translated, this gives CASFRTALEETQYF.